The 9 T cell receptor beta chains reported below all come from one sample, sequenced in a study of human T cells and chemical hapten exposure. Time point of the sample: patch test 2, 6 weeks after DPC sensitization. Described treatment: therapeutic diphenylcyclopropenone sensitization with weekly scalp DPC. One entry per CDR3 protein results from TCRdb running MiXCR on the RACE reads. The sample lists about 380,000 distinct CDR3 sequences; roughly 6% were seen once. This specimen consisted of whole blood, obtained in connection with sensitization to the hapten diphenylcyclopropenone (DPC). The receptors here all came from a woman between 18 and 29 years old with alopecia areata. Some clones in this sample may be carry-over from other donors' samples.

The chain is built from TRBV13 and TRBJ1-1, with D possibly matching TRBD1 (6 bases). The CDR3 is made up of 15 amino acids. Trimming removed 6 bases from V and 6 bases from J, with 20 bases in between. Germline CDR1 reads PRHDT; CDR2 reads FYEKMQ (reference sequence). In nucleotides, the CDR3 is TGTGCCAGCAGTCAAGGGCCAGGGGTTATGTCTGAAGCTTTCTTT. This translates into CASSQGPGVMSEAFF.

This clonotype was counted at least ten times. The V and J genes are TRBV11-2 and TRBJ2-1; TRBD1 matches 8 bases. The CDR3 has 15 amino acids. The ends lost 5 bases at V and 4 bases at J; junction bases unmatched: 7. Germline CDR1 SGHAT, CDR2 FQNNGV. The CDR3 spells CASSPLTGGYNEQFF. The CDR3 nucleotides read TGTGCCAGCAGCCCCCTCACAGGGGGTTACAATGAGCAGTTCTTC.

The CDR3 sequence: CASSLDPPRRGGGGTDTQYF. CDR3 in DNA: TGTGCCAGCAGCTTAGATCCCCCTAGGCGGGGGGGCGGGGGCACAGATACGCAGTATTTT. The rearrangement links TRBV7-2 to TRBJ2-3; 9 bases are shared with TRBD2. The CDR3 runs 20 residues. The ends lost 1 base at V and 1 base at J; junction bases unmatched: 15. Per the germline V gene, CDR1 is SGHTA and CDR2 is FQGNSA.

The J gene is TRBJ1-5, the V gene TRBV28, with D tentatively TRBD1 (5 bases). There are 14 residues in the CDR3. Trimming removed 6 bases at V and 3 bases at J, with 12 bases between. The germline V gene has CDR1 MDHEN and CDR2 SYDVKM. This chain's CDR3 is CASRPGGNNQPQHF. CDR3 bases: TGTGCCAGCAGGCCCGGGGGTAACAATCAGCCCCAGCATTTT.

This clonotype was found many times. V and J are TRBV29-1 and TRBJ1-1; D not certain. The ends were cut back, 3 bases at V and 4 bases at J, with 15 bases in the middle. The CDR3 covers 14 residues. Germline V gene data show CDR1 as SQVTM and CDR2 as ANQGSEA. The CDR3 sequence is CSVESWTLITEAFF. In nucleotides, the CDR3 is TGCAGCGTTGAGAGTTGGACTTTGATCACTGAAGCTTTCTTT.

This clonotype has ten or more counts. V gene TRBV5-1 combines with J gene TRBJ1-1, with no clear D. Germline CDR1 SGHRS, CDR2 YFSETQ. The V gene lost 0 bases and the J gene lost 0 bases, with 12 bases spanning the gap. The CDR3 contains 16 residues. The CDR3 DNA follows: TGCGCCAGCAGCTTGGGATCGGTTCCCATGAACACTGAAGCTTTCTTT. This encodes CASSLGSVPMNTEAFF.

In DNA, the CDR3 is TGTGCCAGCCCGGGACGGGAATACACTGAAGCTTTCTTT. The encoded protein is CASPGREYTEAFF. This chain joins TRBV6-1 and TRBJ1-1; D possibly corresponds to TRBD1 (5 bases). Germline-derived CDR1 and CDR2 are MNHNS and SASEGT. The CDR3 extends over 13 amino acids. V shed 8 bases and J shed 3 bases, with 13 bases lying between them.

This clonotype was seen a few times. This chain uses TRBV7-9 with TRBJ2-3; TRBD1 agrees at 7 bases. The CDR3 contains 15 residues. The V gene end was trimmed by 5 bases and the J gene end by 1 base; junction bases not matched to a gene: 6. Germline V gives CDR1 SEHNR, CDR2 FQNEAQ (reference sequence). In nucleotides, the CDR3 is TGTGCCAGCAGCCCAGGGGGTCTGGGCACAGATACGCAGTATTTT. This sequence encodes CASSPGGLGTDTQYF.

This clonotype was observed at least ten times. The chain carries TRBV6-5 and TRBJ1-6, with TRBD1 as a possible D gene (6 bases). V shed 5 bases and J shed 0 bases, with 11 bases lying between them. This CDR3 contains 16 residues. Looked up from germline, CDR1 is MNHEY and CDR2 is SVGAGI. The CDR3: CASSNPQGSYNSPLHF. The CDR3 nucleotides read TGTGCCAGCAGTAATCCACAGGGCTCCTATAATTCACCCCTCCACTTT.